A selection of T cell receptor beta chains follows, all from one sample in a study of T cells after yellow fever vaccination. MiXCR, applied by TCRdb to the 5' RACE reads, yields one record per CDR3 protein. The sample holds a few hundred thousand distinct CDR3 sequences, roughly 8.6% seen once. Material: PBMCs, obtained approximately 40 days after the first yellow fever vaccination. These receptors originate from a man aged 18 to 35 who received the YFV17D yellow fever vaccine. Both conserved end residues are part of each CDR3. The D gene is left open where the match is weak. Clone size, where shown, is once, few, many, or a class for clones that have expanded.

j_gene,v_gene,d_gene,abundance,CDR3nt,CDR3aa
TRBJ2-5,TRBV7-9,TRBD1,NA,TGTGCCAGCAGCTTGGGACAGACACGCGGGGAGACCCAGTACTTC,CASSLGQTRGETQYF
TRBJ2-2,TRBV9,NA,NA,TGTGCCAGCAGCCCGGACTTGAGCACCGGGGAGCTGTTTTTT,CASSPDLSTGELFF
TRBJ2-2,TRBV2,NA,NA,TGTGCCAGCGGTCGGGACACTTCCACCGGGGAGCTGTTTTTT,CASGRDTSTGELFF
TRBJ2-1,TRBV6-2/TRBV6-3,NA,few,TGTGCCAGCAGGGCTACAGGGTTTGAGCAGTTCTTC,CASRATGFEQFF
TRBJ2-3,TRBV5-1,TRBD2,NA,TGCGCCAGCAGCTCAGCGGGGGCGGTAGATACGCAGTATTTT,CASSSAGAVDTQYF
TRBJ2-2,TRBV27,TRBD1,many,TGTGCCAGCAGTCTCCGACAGGGGGCTGGCGGGGAGCTGTTTTTT,CASSLRQGAGGELFF
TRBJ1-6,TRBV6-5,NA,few,TGTGCCAGCAGTTACACCGGGTCGAGCTCCTATAATTCACCCCTCCACTTT,CASSYTGSSSYNSPLHF
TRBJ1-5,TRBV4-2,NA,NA,TGTGCCAGCAGCCCCGAAGGTGCGCAGCCCCAGCATTTT,CASSPEGAQPQHF
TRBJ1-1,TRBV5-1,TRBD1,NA,TGCGCCAGCAGCTCGACAGGGGCCCCGAACACTGAAGCTTTCTTT,CASSSTGAPNTEAFF
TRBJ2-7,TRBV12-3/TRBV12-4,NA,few,TGTGCCAGCAGTTTCGACAGCCTCTACGAGCAGTACTTC,CASSFDSLYEQYF
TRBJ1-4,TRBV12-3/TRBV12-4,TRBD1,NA,TGTGCCAGCACCCAACCGGGACAGAGTAATGAAAAACTGTTTTTT,CASTQPGQSNEKLFF
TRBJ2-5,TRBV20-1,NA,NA,TGCAGTGCTCTACCGCCACTGTACCAAGAGACCCAGTACTTC,CSALPPLYQETQYF
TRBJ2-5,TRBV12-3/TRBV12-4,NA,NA,TGTGCCAGCAGTTTAGCCATCGGGACCCAGTACTTC,CASSLAIGTQYF
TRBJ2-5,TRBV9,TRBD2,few,TGTGCCAGCAGCCTGACTAGCGGGGGGGCCGTGGAGACCCAGTACTTC,CASSLTSGGAVETQYF
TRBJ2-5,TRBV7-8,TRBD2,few,TGTGCCAGCAGCTTAGTTTTATGGGGCAGAGCGGGGGACGAGACCCAGTACTTC,CASSLVLWGRAGDETQYF
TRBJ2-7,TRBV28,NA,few,TGTGCCAGCCGAACGAACTACGAGCAGTACTTC,CASRTNYEQYF
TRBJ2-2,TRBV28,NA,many,TGTGCCAGCACCCCCCGGGCGGGCACCGGGGAGCTGTTTTTT,CASTPRAGTGELFF
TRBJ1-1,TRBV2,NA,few,TGTGCCACCACGGGTCGGCTAAACACTGAAGCTTTCTTT,CATTGRLNTEAFF
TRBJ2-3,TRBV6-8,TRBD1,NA,TGTGCCAGCAGTTACGGGCTGGACAGGGGTGTGCCAGATACGCAGTATTTT,CASSYGLDRGVPDTQYF
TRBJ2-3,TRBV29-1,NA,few,TGCAGCGTTCGGTTTGGGACAATCGGACTTTCAGATACGCAGTATTTT,CSVRFGTIGLSDTQYF
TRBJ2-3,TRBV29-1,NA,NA,TGCAGCGTTGTCCGGGGGTCCGGAGATACGCAGTATTTT,CSVVRGSGDTQYF
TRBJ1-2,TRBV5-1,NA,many,TGCGCCAGCAGCGAGCCCTCGCGGCCCAGTGGCTACACCTTC,CASSEPSRPSGYTF
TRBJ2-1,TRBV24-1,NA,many,TGTGCCACCAGTGATTTGGGGCGGGACCACAATGAGCAGTTCTTC,CATSDLGRDHNEQFF
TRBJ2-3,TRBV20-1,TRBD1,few,TGCAGTGCCGGGACAGGGGGCATAGATACGCAGTATTTT,CSAGTGGIDTQYF
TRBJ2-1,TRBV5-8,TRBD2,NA,TGTGCCAGCAGGTCGCGGGGGAGCTCCTACAATGAGCAGTTCTTC,CASRSRGSSYNEQFF
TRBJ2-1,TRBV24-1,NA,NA,TGTGCCACCAGTGATTTGGGGTCCTACCAGTTCTTC,CATSDLGSYQFF
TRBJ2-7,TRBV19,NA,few,TGTGCCAGTAGTCACGGGGCAGGCTACGAGCAGTACTTC,CASSHGAGYEQYF
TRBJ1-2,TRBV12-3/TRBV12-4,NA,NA,TGTGCCAGCAGTTTACTCACGGGTAGCTATGGCTACACCTTC,CASSLLTGSYGYTF
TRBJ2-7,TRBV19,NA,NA,TGTGCCAGTAGTATCACGACACTCTACGAGCAGTACTTC,CASSITTLYEQYF
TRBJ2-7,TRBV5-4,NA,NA,TGTGCCAGCAGCTTGTGGAGGGGCTACGAGCAGTACTTC,CASSLWRGYEQYF
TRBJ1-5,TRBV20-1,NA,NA,TGCAGTGCTAGTGACGGGGGCAATCAGCCCCAGCATTTT,CSASDGGNQPQHF
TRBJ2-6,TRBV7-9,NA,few,TGTGCCAGCAGCTTAGTCGGGGGTCCCAAAGGGGCCAACGTCCTGACTTTC,CASSLVGGPKGANVLTF
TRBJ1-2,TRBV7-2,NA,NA,TGTGCCAGCAGCTTAGGCAGGGGCCCCTATGGCTACACCTTC,CASSLGRGPYGYTF
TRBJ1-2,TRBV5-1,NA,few,TGCGCCAGCAGCTTGGCGGAAGCTAACTATGGCTACACCTTC,CASSLAEANYGYTF
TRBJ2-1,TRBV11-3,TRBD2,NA,TGTGCCAGCAGCAGGACTAGCGGGGGCAATGAGCAGTTCTTC,CASSRTSGGNEQFF
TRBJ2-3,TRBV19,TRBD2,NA,TGTGCCAGTAGTATAAGTGGGAGCGGGATTGATACGCAGTATTTT,CASSISGSGIDTQYF
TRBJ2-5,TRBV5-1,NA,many,TGCGCCAGCAGCTTGGATGGGGGCATCAGAGAGACCCAGTACTTC,CASSLDGGIRETQYF
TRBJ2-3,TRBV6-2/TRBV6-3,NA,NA,TGTGCCAGCAGTCAGACCACAGATACGCAGTATTTT,CASSQTTDTQYF
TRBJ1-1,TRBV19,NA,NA,TGTGCCAGTAGTATAGACCGCTACTCCCGCCCTGAAGCTTTCTTT,CASSIDRYSRPEAFF
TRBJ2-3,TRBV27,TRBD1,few,TGTGCCAGCAGCCGGGACAGGGCGAGTGATACGCAGTATTTT,CASSRDRASDTQYF
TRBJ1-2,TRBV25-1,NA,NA,TGTGCCAGCAGTGAAACCATGCACTATGGCTACACCTTC,CASSETMHYGYTF
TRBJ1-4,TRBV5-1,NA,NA,TGCGCCAGCAGCTTGAGGGGATCAGGGGAAAAACTGTTTTTT,CASSLRGSGEKLFF
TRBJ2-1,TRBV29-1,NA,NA,TGCAGCGTATGGGACTTCGTTGAGCAGTTCTTC,CSVWDFVEQFF
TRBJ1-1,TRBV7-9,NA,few,TGTGCCAGCAGCTTGTCGAACACTGAAGCTTTCTTT,CASSLSNTEAFF
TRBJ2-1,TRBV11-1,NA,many,TGTGCCAGCAGCTCGGACCTTAACAATGAGCAGTTCTTC,CASSSDLNNEQFF
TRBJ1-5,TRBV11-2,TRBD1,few,TGTGCCAGCAGCCTGGGACAGATGAATCAGCCCCAGCATTTT,CASSLGQMNQPQHF
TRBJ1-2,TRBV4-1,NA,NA,TGCGCCAGCAGCCAAGATTACAGAAACTATGGCTACACCTTC,CASSQDYRNYGYTF
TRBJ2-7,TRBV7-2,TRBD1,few,TGTGCCAGCAGCTTTCCAACAGGGGATGGCTCCTACGAGCAGTACTTC,CASSFPTGDGSYEQYF
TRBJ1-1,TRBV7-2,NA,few,TGTGCCAGCCGCGAGGCCGGGGGTGGTGAAGCTTTCTTT,CASREAGGGEAFF
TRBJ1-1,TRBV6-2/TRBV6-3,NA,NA,TGTGCCAGCACAACTCAGGGTGACACTGAAGCTTTCTTT,CASTTQGDTEAFF
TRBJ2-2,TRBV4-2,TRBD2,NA,TGTGCCAGCAGCATACCCGGTTGGACTAGCGGTCCGAACACCGGGGAGCTGTTTTTT,CASSIPGWTSGPNTGELFF
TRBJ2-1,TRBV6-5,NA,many,TGTGCCAGCAGTTACTGGGGGGGGGCCGATGAGCAGTTCTTC,CASSYWGGADEQFF